These 30 T cell receptor beta chains came from one sample sequenced in a study of T cell responses to AZD1222 COVID-19 vaccine. Repertoires were generated with immunoSEQ multiplex PCR, while TCRdb's copy carries only in-frame clones and drops some. Of roughly 150,000 clones in the sample, 70% to 90% were seen once. This sample comprised peripheral blood, obtained 28 days after the second AZD1222 dose. The receptors shown here come from an adult who received the AZD1222 COVID-19 vaccine.

The CDR3 region has the DNA TGTGCCAGTAGTATATCTACAGGAGGCAATCAGCCCCAGCATTTT. It encodes CASSISTGGNQPQHF. The chain links TRBV19 to TRBJ1-5, with D possibly matching TRBD1 (5 bases). CDR3 length equals 15 residues. Per germline, CDR1 LNHDA and CDR2 SQIVND (reference sequence). The V end lost 2 bases, the J end lost 2 bases, and 10 bases lay between the germline ends.

The J gene is TRBJ1-2, the V gene TRBV20-1; possible D gene TRBD1, 6 bases. CDR3 size: 9 residues. Germline lookup yields CDR1 DFQATT and CDR2 SNEGSKA (reference sequence). Trimming took 6 bases from V and 10 from J, leaving 9 bases between them. CDR3 DNA: TGCAGTGCCAAGGGGGACTACACCTTC. As protein: CSAKGDYTF.

This sequence joins TRBV7-6 and TRBJ2-3, with 8 bases aligning to TRBD2. Trimming at V came to 5 bases and at J to 4 bases, leaving 8 bases not matched to a gene. The germline gives CDR1 SGHVS, CDR2 FNYEAQ. This CDR3 has 15 amino acids. The CDR3: CASSPSGFGPDTQYF. CDR3 DNA sequence: TGTGCCAGCAGCCCTAGCGGGTTCGGCCCAGATACGCAGTATTTT.

The chain combines TRBV5-6 with TRBJ2-3; possibly TRBD2 for D (6 bases). In germline, CDR1 is SGHDT, CDR2 YYEEEE. The CDR3 has 16 amino acids. V was shortened by 4 bases and J by 0 bases, with 15 bases between the two germline ends. DNA for the CDR3: TGTGCCAGCAGCCCTCACGGGGCGGGAAGCACAGATACGCAGTATTTT. Translated: CASSPHGAGSTDTQYF.

The chain links TRBV18 to TRBJ2-3; D unresolved. The CDR3 has 15 amino acids. The germline V gene encodes CDR1 KGHSH and CDR2 LQKENI. The V and J ends lost 10 bases and 1 base respectively, with 18 bases between them. The CDR3, as DNA: TGTGCCACCACCATAGTAGATGAGGGCACAGATACGCAGTATTTT. Translated: CATTIVDEGTDTQYF.

The chain has TRBV12-3 or TRBV12-4 and TRBJ2-7; 10 positions match TRBD1. The CDR3 sequence is 13 residues long. The junction had 5 bases not matched to a gene; V was cut back by 8 bases and J by 4 bases. CDR3 bases: TGTGCCAGCGTCCCGGGACAGGGGTACGAGCAGTACTTC. Amino acids: CASVPGQGYEQYF.

This chain joins TRBV6-2 or TRBV6-3 and TRBJ2-3, with TRBD2 identical over 14 bases. The ends lost 5 bases at V and 5 bases at J; junction bases unmatched: 12. Germline CDR1 and CDR2: MNHEY and SVGEGT. The CDR3 has 18 residues. This CDR3 reads CASSQGLAGASLIDTQYF. As DNA, the CDR3 is TGTGCCAGCAGTCAGGGACTAGCGGGGGCCTCTTTAATAGATACGCAGTATTTT.

The rearrangement links TRBV27 to TRBJ2-7; 7 positions agree with TRBD1. Trimming cost V 6 bases and J 2 bases; bases outside gene matches: 7. Germline loops: CDR1 MNHEY, CDR2 SMNVEV (reference sequence). The length of the CDR3 is 14 residues. CDR3 nucleotides: TGTGCCAGCAGAATACAGGGGTTCACCTACGAGCAGTACTTC. This codes for CASRIQGFTYEQYF.

V gene TRBV6-5 combines with J gene TRBJ1-5; D is uncertain. Trimming took 0 bases from V and 2 from J, leaving 5 bases between them. The CDR3 has 14 residues. Per the germline V gene, CDR1 is MNHEY and CDR2 is SVGAGI. CDR3 sequence (DNA): TGTGCCAGCAGTTACTCAATTGGCAATCAGCCCCAGCATTTT. This gives the protein CASSYSIGNQPQHF.

The chain has TRBV7-9 and TRBJ1-1; D is undetermined. CDR3 size: 13 residues. The V gene lost 1 base and the J gene lost 5 bases, with 8 bases spanning the gap. Germline V gene data show CDR1 as SEHNR and CDR2 as FQNEAQ (reference sequence). The CDR3 protein is CASSLGGATEAFF. The CDR3, as DNA: TGTGCCAGCAGCTTAGGCGGTGCAACTGAAGCTTTCTTT.

The gene calls are TRBV21-1 and TRBJ1-3; TRBD1, the D gene given by the table, was not confirmed from the DNA. TRBV21-1 is a pseudogene locus. The length of the CDR3 is 15 residues. CDR3 protein: CASSRGGFPGNTIYF. CDR3 sequence (DNA): TGTGCCAGCAGCAGAGGGGGCTTCCCAGGAAACACCATATATTTT.

The genes are TRBV5-6 and TRBJ2-2; D is unclear. Germline CDR1 SGHDT, CDR2 YYEEEE. CDR3 length: 14 residues. V lost 3 bases and J 3 bases, leaving 9 bases between the germline ends. The CDR3 is CASSSEWDTGELFF. For the CDR3, the DNA is TGTGCCAGCAGCTCGGAGTGGGACACCGGGGAGCTGTTTTTT.

J is TRBJ2-1 and V is TRBV7-9; 13 bases line up with TRBD2. There are 15 residues in the CDR3. The germline V gene encodes CDR1 SEHNR and CDR2 FQNEAQ (reference sequence). J gave up 7 bases and V 5 bases, and 5 bases lay outside the gene matches. The CDR3 reads CASSQLAGGPNEQFF. The CDR3 DNA follows: TGTGCCAGCAGCCAACTAGCGGGGGGGCCTAATGAGCAGTTCTTC.

The genes are TRBV6-5 and TRBJ1-3, with TRBD1 identical over 8 bases. Germline CDR1 is MNHEY and CDR2 is SVGAGI. V trimming: 4 bases; J trimming: 3 bases; junction bases outside the gene matches: 8. The CDR3 covers 16 residues. CDR3 bases: TGTGCCAGCAGTTTTACCCAGGGGGCCGGTGGAAACACCATATATTTT. Protein: CASSFTQGAGGNTIYF.

The V gene is TRBV2, the J gene TRBJ2-2; D gene ambiguous. Germline V lookup: CDR1 SNHLY, CDR2 FYNNEI. Trimming left V 1 base short and J 1 base short, with 10 bases between. The CDR3 consists of 16 residues. The CDR3 spells CASSEVSPRNTGELFF. DNA for the CDR3: TGTGCCAGCAGTGAAGTGAGTCCCAGGAACACCGGGGAGCTGTTTTTT.

The chain is built from TRBV21-1 and TRBJ1-2; TRBD1, the table's D call, was not compared with the DNA. TRBV21-1 has pseudogene status. This CDR3 spans 13 amino acids. The CDR3 spells CASLGGSPYGYTF. CDR3 in DNA: TGTGCCAGCCTAGGGGGATCCCCCTATGGCTACACCTTC.

The gene calls are TRBV6-2 or TRBV6-3 and TRBJ2-5; unclear D gene. CDR1 and CDR2 (germline): MNHEY, SVGEGT. The length of the CDR3 is 13 residues. Trimming removed 5 bases at V and 1 base at J, with 8 bases between. CDR3 loop: CASSQLPQETQYF. CDR3 nucleotides: TGTGCCAGCAGTCAACTACCCCAAGAGACCCAGTACTTC.

This clone has more than one count but fewer than ten. V usage is TRBV4-2 and J usage is TRBJ2-6; 9 positions match TRBD1. Per the germline V gene, CDR1 is LGHNA and CDR2 is YNFKEQ. This CDR3 contains 17 residues. J was trimmed by 0 bases and V by 5 bases; bases with no gene match: 5. Here the CDR3 reads CASSKQGASSGANVLTF. CDR3 bases: TGTGCCAGCAGCAAACAGGGGGCAAGCTCTGGGGCCAACGTCCTGACTTTC.

CDR3 amino acids: CASSLQGPRTDTQYF. CDR3 DNA sequence: TGCGCCAGCAGTCTGCAGGGCCCCCGCACAGATACGCAGTATTTT. V gene TRBV23-1 combines with J gene TRBJ2-3; a possible D gene is TRBD1 (5 bases). TRBV23-1 is filed as an ORF, its function uncertain. Trimming cost V 4 bases and J 1 base, with 12 bases left between them. This CDR3 contains 15 residues.

The chain has TRBV7-8 and TRBJ2-5; TRBD1 matches 8 bases. Germline CDR1 reads SGHVS; CDR2 reads FQNEAQ. The CDR3 runs 16 residues. V shed 1 base, J shed 0 bases, and the junction held 4 bases outside the gene matches. CDR3 residues: CASSLEGTGNQETQYF. DNA for the CDR3: TGTGCCAGCAGCTTAGAAGGGACAGGCAACCAAGAGACCCAGTACTTC.

The J gene is TRBJ1-2, the V gene TRBV11-2; TRBD1 is a possible D gene (6 bases). Germline V gene sequence: CDR1 SGHAT, CDR2 FQNNGV. V dropped 10 bases and J dropped 8 bases, with 20 bases sitting between them. The CDR3 loop spans 13 amino acids. CDR3 region: CATTLGGLGGYTF. DNA of the CDR3: TGTGCCACGACTTTAGGGGGGTTGGGGGGCTACACCTTC.

The chain carries TRBV5-1 and TRBJ1-2; D is unresolved. Trimming shortened V by 3 bases and J by 2 bases, and 11 bases separated the two germline ends. Germline loops: CDR1 SGHRS, CDR2 YFSETQ. This CDR3 is 14 amino acids long. DNA of the CDR3: TGCGCCAGCAGCTCCGAGGACGTGAACTATGGCTACACCTTC. This sequence encodes CASSSEDVNYGYTF.

The V and J genes are TRBV6-2 or TRBV6-3 and TRBJ1-5; TRBD1 matches 9 bases. V lost 5 bases, J lost 6 bases, and 5 bases stayed unmatched. The CDR3 totals 14 residues. Germline values: CDR1 MNHEY, CDR2 SVGEGT. The CDR3 DNA reads TGTGCCAGCAGTGCCGGGACAGGGATTCAGCCCCAGCATTTT. It yields the protein CASSAGTGIQPQHF.

V is TRBV10-3 and J is TRBJ1-3; D uncertain. In germline, CDR1 is ENHRY, CDR2 SYGVKD. The CDR3 length is 12 residues. V lost 6 bases to trimming and J lost 6 bases, with 9 bases between them. DNA of the CDR3: TGTGCCATCAGGGAGGGTGAAAACACCATATATTTT. This sequence encodes CAIREGENTIYF.

The chain has TRBV6-2 or TRBV6-3 and TRBJ1-1; D unclear. The CDR3 runs 13 residues. Between the trimmed V and J ends, which lost 5 bases and 7 bases, there was a span of 14 bases. Germline assignment: CDR1 MNHEY and CDR2 SVGEGT. This chain's CDR3 is CASSHFGLLEAFF. CDR3 DNA: TGTGCCAGCAGTCATTTCGGGCTACTTGAAGCTTTCTTT.

The chain couples TRBV2 to TRBJ1-1; a weak D match, TRBD1 (6 bases). Trimming stripped 9 bases from V and 1 base from J, with 21 bases between. This CDR3 comprises 16 residues. Germline V CDR1 and CDR2: SNHLY, FYNNEI. DNA for the CDR3: TGTGCCAGTAACCCCCGGGGGGCGCATAGGAACACTGAAGCTTTCTTT. As protein: CASNPRGAHRNTEAFF.

This clone appeared a single time. The genes are TRBV6-5 and TRBJ1-2, with TRBD1 as a possible D gene (5 bases). Trimming left V 6 bases short and J 8 bases short, with 19 bases between. The germline V gene has CDR1 MNHEY and CDR2 SVGAGI. The CDR3 has 14 amino acids. The CDR3 is CASRLRERMGGYTF. The DNA for the CDR3 is TGTGCCAGCAGACTCAGGGAGAGGATGGGGGGCTACACCTTC.

The rearrangement joins TRBV18 to TRBJ1-2; the D is unclear. Looked up from germline, CDR1 is KGHSH and CDR2 is LQKENI. This CDR3 region has 16 residues. The V end was cut by 4 bases, the J end by 0 bases, with 15 bases between. In DNA form, the CDR3 reads TGTGCCAGCTCACTCGCCCCTTTGTCCTCTAACTATGGCTACACCTTC. As protein: CASSLAPLSSNYGYTF.

V gene TRBV19 combines with J gene TRBJ1-1, with D hard to call. CDR3 size: 14 residues. V dropped 3 bases and J dropped 0 bases, with 8 bases sitting between them. Germline loops: CDR1 LNHDA, CDR2 SQIVND (reference sequence). Here the CDR3 DNA reads TGTGCCAGTAGTATTACGGAGATGAACACTGAAGCTTTCTTT. Its protein is CASSITEMNTEAFF.

On this clone itself: This CDR3 is also generated by other DNA sequences in the sample. V gene TRBV19 combines with J gene TRBJ1-1; unclear D gene. Between the trimmed V and J ends, which lost 3 bases and 0 bases, there was a span of 2 bases. The CDR3 covers 12 residues. Germline V gene data show CDR1 as LNHDA and CDR2 as SQIVND (reference sequence). For the CDR3, the DNA is TGTGCCAGTAGTATTTTGAACACTGAAGCTTTCTTT. Protein product: CASSILNTEAFF.